The entry below gives a single T cell receptor (beta chain) sequence along with its context. The antigen is unknown. The data stem from a study of CD4 T cells in relation to SARS-CoV-2 and coronaviruses. Study information: ViraFEST: roughly ten-day antigen culture of PBMCs, then TCR beta CDR3 sequencing. Shared crossreactive spike epitopes were mapped to their HLA restriction. Broader study findings: Samples before the pandemic and after infection were not matched within any donor. In roughly 65% of donors, memory CD4+ clonotypes crossrecognized SARS-CoV-2 and at least one common cold coronavirus spike.

V lost 7 bases and J lost 6; bases outside the gene matches: 13. CDR3 length equals 15 residues. In germline, CDR1 is SEHNR, CDR2 FQNEAQ (reference sequence). Unexposed donor CD4+ T cells date from about 2011-2019, before the COVID-19 pandemic. The cells were cultured for around ten days before CD4+ T cells were isolated. TCRdb's table, derived via immunoSEQ multiplex PCR, lists solely in-frame clones and lacks some. The repertoire consists of 15,000 to 25,000 clones, with roughly 77% occurring once and the leading ten covering under 25%. The sample was CD4+ T cells from PBMCs, cultured in vitro. This chain links TRBV7-9 with TRBJ2-5; TRBD2 matches at 8 bases. This sequence was found in a human donor in good health. In DNA, the CDR3 is TGTGCCAGCACCTCCGGGCCCGGGGGGGTGAAGACCCAGTACTTC. Translation gives CASTSGPGGVKTQYF.